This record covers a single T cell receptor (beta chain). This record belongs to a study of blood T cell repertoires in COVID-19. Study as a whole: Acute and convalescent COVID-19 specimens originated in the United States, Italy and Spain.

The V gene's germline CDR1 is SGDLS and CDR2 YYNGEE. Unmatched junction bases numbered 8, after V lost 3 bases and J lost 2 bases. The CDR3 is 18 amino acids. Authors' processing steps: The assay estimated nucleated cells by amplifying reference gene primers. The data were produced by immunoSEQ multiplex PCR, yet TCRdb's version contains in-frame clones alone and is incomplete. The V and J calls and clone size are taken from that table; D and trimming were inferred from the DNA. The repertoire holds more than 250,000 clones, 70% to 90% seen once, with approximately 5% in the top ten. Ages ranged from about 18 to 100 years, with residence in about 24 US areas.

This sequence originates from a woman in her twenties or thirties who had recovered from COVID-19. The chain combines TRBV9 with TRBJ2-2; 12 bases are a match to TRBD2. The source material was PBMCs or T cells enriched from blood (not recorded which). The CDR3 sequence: CASSGGGLAGRNTGELFF. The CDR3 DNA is TGTGCCAGCAGCGGAGGGGGACTAGCGGGTCGAAACACCGGGGAGCTGTTTTTT.